This entry concerns a single TCR beta chain. What it recognizes is unknown. PCR amplification relied on 60 Vbeta primers (plus 13 Jbeta primers). The table came from immunoSEQ multiplex PCR; TCRdb's copy has only in-frame clones and leaves some out. The profile shows around 39,000 clones, around 65% of them singletons. These data come from a study of cytomegalovirus exposure and HLA in healthy donors. The study's findings and limits: Data from an earlier analysis indicated that most TCR beta V segments were productive either about 90% or about 30% of the time. Immune exposure was documented only through CMV serostatus. In a later analysis, TCR association rates varied by HLA locus: DRB1 most, HLA-C fewest.

The sequence was obtained from a human donor in good health. The sequenced sample was PBMCs.

The CDR3 here is CASVGGGAQSDEQFF. The CDR3, as DNA: TGTGCCAGCGTTGGCGGGGGGGCCCAATCCGATGAGCAGTTCTTC. The chain links TRBV6-6 to TRBJ2-1, with TRBD2 identical over 9 bases. Looked up from germline, CDR1 is MNHNY and CDR2 is SVGAGI (reference sequence). The CDR3 spans 15 residues. V lost 8 bases, J lost 8 bases, and 13 bases stayed unmatched.